These T cell receptor beta chains were read from a single sample in a study of CD8+ T cells in alopecia areata. Libraries were prepared by immunoSEQ multiplex PCR; TCRdb keeps only in-frame clonotypes and omits some of them. This sample carries about 150,000 clones, under 70% of them seen once, and the ten largest clones take around 0.9%. The sample consisted of CD4+ T cells sorted from blood, taken at week 4, from a patient treated with tofacitinib. These receptors came from a human donor with alopecia areata. CDR3s include the opening cysteine and the closing phenylalanine or tryptophan. D genes are given only for firm matches. Clone size is stated in some rows and not others, as once, few, many or a class when expanded.

size	V	D	J	CDR3	DNA
.	TRBV30	.	TRBJ2-1	CAWTAERYNEQFF	TGTGCCTGGACGGCCGAACGGTACAATGAGCAGTTCTTC
.	TRBV14	TRBD1	TRBJ1-6	CASSQEAGGSPLHF	TGTGCCAGCAGCCAAGAAGCAGGGGGGTCACCCCTCCACTTT
.	TRBV4-1	TRBD1	TRBJ1-6	CASSRGDRAYNSPLHF	TGCGCCAGCAGCCGCGGGGACAGGGCCTATAATTCACCCCTCCACTTT
.	TRBV29-1	TRBD2	TRBJ2-7	CSFSPGEGSNYEQYF	TGCAGCTTCTCCCCCGGGGAGGGGTCGAATTACGAGCAGTACTTC
once	TRBV27	.	TRBJ1-4	CASSFIDEVEKLFF	TGTGCCAGCAGTTTTATCGATGAGGTTGAAAAACTGTTTTTT
.	TRBV7-2	TRBD1	TRBJ2-2	CASHRDRVGTGELFF	TGTGCCAGCCATCGGGACAGGGTGGGGACCGGGGAGCTGTTTTTT
.	TRBV6-4	TRBD2	TRBJ2-2	CASRTSGGTGELFF	TGTGCCAGCCGGACTAGCGGGGGAACCGGGGAGCTGTTTTTT
.	TRBV15	.	TRBJ2-5	CATSRSDGETQYF	TGTGCCACCAGCAGATCTGATGGGGAGACCCAGTACTTC
many	TRBV4-2	.	TRBJ1-6	CASSQGDGGSPLHF	TGTGCCAGCAGCCAAGGCGACGGTGGGTCACCCCTCCACTTT
.	TRBV15	.	TRBJ1-5	CATSRPSGIGQPQHF	TGTGCCACCAGCAGACCAAGCGGGATTGGGCAGCCCCAGCATTTT
.	TRBV9	.	TRBJ1-5	CASSLDYSNQPQHF	TGTGCCAGCTCCCTGGATTATAGCAATCAGCCCCAGCATTTT
few	TRBV30	TRBD2	TRBJ2-3	CAGLAGSSTDTQYF	TGTGCCGGCCTAGCGGGGTCAAGCACAGATACGCAGTATTTT
.	TRBV29-1	TRBD1	TRBJ1-2	CSGRQGNYGYTF	TGCAGCGGCCGACAGGGGAACTATGGCTACACCTTC
.	TRBV5-1	.	TRBJ2-1	CASSLEGVTRNEQFF	TGCGCCAGCAGCTTGGAGGGGGTGACTAGGAATGAGCAGTTCTTC
.	TRBV25-1	.	TRBJ2-2	CASSGDRVGELFF	TGTGCCAGCAGTGGAGACAGAGTCGGGGAGCTGTTTTTT
.	TRBV30	.	TRBJ1-5	CAWSVSVVNQPQHF	TGTGCCTGGAGTGTAAGTGTCGTGAATCAGCCCCAGCATTTT
.	TRBV30	.	TRBJ1-6	CAWRPSEGSPLHF	TGTGCCTGGAGGCCCTCTGAGGGTTCACCCCTCCACTTT
few	TRBV5-1	.	TRBJ2-1	CASSLAGNEQFF	TGCGCCAGCAGCTTGGCGGGTAATGAGCAGTTCTTC
.	TRBV6-6	TRBD1	TRBJ1-5	CASSYPPDRANQPQHF	TGTGCCAGCAGTTACCCCCCCGACAGGGCCAATCAGCCCCAGCATTTT
.	TRBV7-9	.	TRBJ1-5	CASSSDAWQQPQHF	TGTGCCAGCAGCTCGGATGCGTGGCAACAGCCCCAGCATTTT
.	TRBV5-1	TRBD1	TRBJ2-5	CASNRGDSSEETQYF	TGCGCCAGCAACAGGGGGGACAGCTCCGAAGAGACCCAGTACTTC
.	TRBV30	.	TRBJ2-7	CAWKSYGTNYEQYF	TGTGCCTGGAAATCATACGGGACGAACTACGAGCAGTACTTC
few	TRBV7-8	.	TRBJ2-5	CASSLVGPQETQYF	TGTGCCAGCAGTTTGGTGGGGCCCCAAGAGACCCAGTACTTC
.	TRBV30	.	TRBJ1-2	CAWSVSQGHYGYTF	TGTGCCTGGAGTGTGAGTCAGGGTCACTATGGCTACACCTTC
.	TRBV9	.	TRBJ2-3	CASSVDPAGLITDTQYF	TGTGCCAGCAGCGTAGATCCGGCAGGTCTTATTACAGATACGCAGTATTTT
.	TRBV2	.	TRBJ2-7	CASSDVLGNREYEQYF	TGTGCCAGCAGTGACGTTTTAGGGAACCGGGAGTACGAGCAGTACTTC
few	TRBV29-1	TRBD2	TRBJ2-5	CSVTSGSFQETQYF	TGCAGCGTGACTAGCGGGAGCTTCCAAGAGACCCAGTACTTC
few	TRBV9	.	TRBJ2-5	CASSVGEVETQYF	TGTGCCAGCAGCGTAGGGGAGGTAGAGACCCAGTACTTC
.	TRBV7-2	.	TRBJ2-4	CASSLADLNIQYF	TGTGCCAGCAGCTTAGCGGACCTAAACATTCAGTACTTC
few	TRBV19	.	TRBJ1-5	CASSMGRGLGNQPQHF	TGTGCCAGTAGTATGGGGAGGGGCCTTGGCAATCAGCCCCAGCATTTT
.	TRBV2	.	TRBJ1-2	CASSEGINYGYTF	TGTGCCAGCAGTGAAGGGATCAACTATGGCTACACCTTC
.	TRBV16	.	TRBJ1-5	CASSQDNQPQHF	TGTGCCAGCAGCCAAGACAATCAGCCCCAGCATTTT
.	TRBV7-9	.	TRBJ1-2	CASSFSAGGYTF	TGTGCCAGCAGCTTCTCGGCGGGAGGCTACACCTTC
.	TRBV7-9	TRBD2	TRBJ2-1	CASTRHSGGSSGTYNEQFF	TGTGCCAGCACCCGACATAGCGGGGGGAGTTCCGGGACCTACAATGAGCAGTTCTTC
.	TRBV6-1	.	TRBJ1-6	CASSTRVGSPLHF	TGTGCCAGCAGTACCAGGGTAGGGTCACCCCTCCACTTT
.	TRBV11-2	.	TRBJ2-1	CASSLVSSYNEQFF	TGTGCCAGCAGCTTAGTAAGCTCCTACAATGAGCAGTTCTTC
.	TRBV5-1	TRBD2	TRBJ2-1	CASSSGGNEQFF	TGCGCCAGCAGCTCGGGGGGAAATGAGCAGTTCTTC
few	TRBV30	TRBD1	TRBJ1-4	CAWSVTRGRREDEKLFF	TGTGCCTGGAGTGTAACCAGGGGGCGACGAGAGGATGAAAAACTGTTTTTT
.	TRBV29-1	.	TRBJ1-3	CSVVVALSGNTIYF	TGCAGCGTTGTCGTAGCGCTCTCTGGAAACACCATATATTTT
.	TRBV5-6	TRBD1	TRBJ1-5	CASNQGGLGNQPQHF	TGTGCCAGCAACCAGGGGGGGCTCGGCAATCAGCCCCAGCATTTT
.	TRBV2	TRBD2	TRBJ2-6	CASSREVGVLTF	TGTGCCAGCAGTCGGGAGGTGGGAGTCCTGACTTTC
few	TRBV10-3	.	TRBJ2-3	CATGGQSTDTQYF	TGTGCCACAGGCGGGCAGAGCACAGATACGCAGTATTTT
.	TRBV5-4	.	TRBJ1-6	CASSLGVPENSPLHF	TGTGCCAGCAGCTTGGGGGTCCCGGAGAATTCACCCCTCCACTTT
.	TRBV5-1	.	TRBJ2-7	CASSLNQPYEQYF	TGCGCCAGCAGCCTCAACCAACCCTACGAGCAGTACTTC
.	TRBV30	TRBD1	TRBJ2-7	CAWRGQGTYEQYF	TGTGCCTGGAGGGGACAGGGGACCTACGAGCAGTACTTC
.	TRBV10-3	.	TRBJ2-2	CAISDQTEEGELFF	TGTGCCATCAGTGATCAGACGGAGGAAGGGGAGCTGTTTTTT
once	TRBV30	.	TRBJ2-7	CAWSVQDYEQYF	TGTGCCTGGAGTGTGCAGGACTACGAGCAGTACTTC
.	TRBV29-1	TRBD1	TRBJ2-5	CSVGTGVETQYF	TGCAGCGTCGGTACAGGGGTCGAGACCCAGTACTTC
.	TRBV23-1	.	TRBJ1-2	CASSPCSTGKMRYTF	TGCGCCAGCAGTCCATGCAGTACAGGGAAAATGCGCTACACCTTC
.	TRBV7-2	.	TRBJ2-2	CASSPTGNTGELFF	TGTGCCAGCAGCCCGACTGGGAACACCGGGGAGCTGTTTTTT